In this sample, the clone carrying this T cell receptor (beta chain) turned up once. Its antigen is not known. TCRdb's copy holds only in-frame clones and misses some; the assay was immunoSEQ multiplex PCR. The sample shows approximately 99,000 clones, nearly 90% of them seen only once. The data are from a study of T cell responses to AZD1222 COVID-19 vaccine. Study-wide points: Donor demographics were predominantly white British with a female majority; clonal diversity may be underestimated. Reportedly, nearly half of unique spike TCRs recognized epitopes outside B.1.351/B.1.1.7 mutations.

The CDR3 totals 14 residues. The trim removed 4 bases at V and 5 bases at J, leaving 6 bases unmatched. Germline loops: CDR1 SGDLS, CDR2 YYNGEE. The starting material was peripheral blood, obtained on day 0 of AZD1222 vaccination. The chain is built from TRBV9 and TRBJ2-3; 8 nucleotides line up with TRBD2. The TCR sequence derives from an adult in good health. CDR3 bases: TGTGCCAGCAGCCGAGCGGGAGACCTAGATACGCAGTATTTT. It specifies CASSRAGDLDTQYF. Supplemented by reference TRBV9 and TRBJ2-3, the full variable domain reads DSGVTQTPKHLITATGQRVTLRCSPRSGDLSVYWYQQSLDQGLQFLIQYYNGEERAKGNILERFSAQQFPDLHSELNLSSLELGDSALYFCASSRAGDLDTQYFGPGTRLTVL.